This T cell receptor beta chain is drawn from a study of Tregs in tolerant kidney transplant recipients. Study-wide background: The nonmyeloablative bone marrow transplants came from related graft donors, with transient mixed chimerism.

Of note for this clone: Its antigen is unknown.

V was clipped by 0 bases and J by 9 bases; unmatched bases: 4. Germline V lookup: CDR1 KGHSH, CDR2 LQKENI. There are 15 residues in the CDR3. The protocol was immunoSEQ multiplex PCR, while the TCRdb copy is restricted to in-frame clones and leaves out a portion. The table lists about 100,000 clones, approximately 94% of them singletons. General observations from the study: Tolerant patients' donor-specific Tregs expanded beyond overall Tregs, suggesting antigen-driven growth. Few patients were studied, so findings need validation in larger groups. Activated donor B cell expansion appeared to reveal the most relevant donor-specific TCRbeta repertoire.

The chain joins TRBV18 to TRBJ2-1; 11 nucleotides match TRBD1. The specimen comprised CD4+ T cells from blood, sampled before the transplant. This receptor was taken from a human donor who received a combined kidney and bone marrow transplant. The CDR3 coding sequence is TGTGCCAGCTCACCACCGGCTGGGACAGGGGGTGAGCAGTTCTTC. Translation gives CASSPPAGTGGEQFF. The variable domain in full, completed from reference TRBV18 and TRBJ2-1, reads NAGVMQNPRHLVRRRGQEARLRCSPMKGHSHVYWYRQLPEEGLKFMVYLQKENIIDESGMPKERFSAEFPKEGPSILRIQQVVRGDSAAYFCASSPPAGTGGEQFFGPGTRLTVL.